This T cell receptor beta chain was captured by sequencing in a study of T cell repertoires and HLA-DP antigens. Study at large: CD4+ T cells were cocultured with HeLa cells expressing HLA-DP. Regarding the study as a whole: Previously undetected clones averaged approximately 34% and 48% against the two alleles respectively.

As regards this clone: What it binds is unknown.

Per germline, CDR1 SGHNT and CDR2 YYREEE (reference sequence). V was pared by 3 bases and J by 5 bases, with 16 bases between. There are 15 residues in the CDR3. Primers targeted 54 TRBV and 13 TRBJ segments. The repertoire was sequenced with immunoSEQ multiplex PCR; TCRdb's copy has only in-frame clones and lacks some. The profile covers about 89,000 clones, with roughly nine tenths appearing a single time and about 1.7% taken by the ten largest. The material sequenced was CD4+ T cells from PBMCs. This clonotype was sampled from a man aged 45 to 65 in good health and CMV-seronegative. This chain joins TRBV5-4 and TRBJ2-3; D call uncertain. In DNA, the CDR3 is TGTGCCAGCAGCTCCCGGGCCAAGCCAGGAGATACGCAGTATTTT. Encoded protein: CASSSRAKPGDTQYF. Full variable domain (rest looked up from reference TRBV5-4 and TRBJ2-3): ETGVTQSPTHLIKTRGQQVTLRCSSQSGHNTVSWYQQALGQGPQFIFQYYREEENGRGNFPPRFSGLQFPNYSSELNVNALELDDSALYLCASSSRAKPGDTQYFGPGTRLTVL.